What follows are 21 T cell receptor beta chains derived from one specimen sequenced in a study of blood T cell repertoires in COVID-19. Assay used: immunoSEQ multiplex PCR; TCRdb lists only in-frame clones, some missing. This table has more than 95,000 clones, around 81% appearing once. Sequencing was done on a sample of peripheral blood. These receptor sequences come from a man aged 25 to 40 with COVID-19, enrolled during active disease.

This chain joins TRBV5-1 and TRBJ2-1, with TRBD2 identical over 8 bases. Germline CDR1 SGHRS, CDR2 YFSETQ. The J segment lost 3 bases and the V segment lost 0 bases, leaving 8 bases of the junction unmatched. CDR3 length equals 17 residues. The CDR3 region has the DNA TGCGCCAGCAGCTTGGAACCGGCGGGAGGCGACTACAATGAGCAGTTCTTC. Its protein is CASSLEPAGGDYNEQFF.

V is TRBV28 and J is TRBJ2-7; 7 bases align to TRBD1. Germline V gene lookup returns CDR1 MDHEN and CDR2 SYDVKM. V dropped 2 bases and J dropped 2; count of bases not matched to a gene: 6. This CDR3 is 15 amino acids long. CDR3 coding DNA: TGTGCCAGCAGTTTAACAGGGGTTAAGCCCTACGAGCAGTACTTC. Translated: CASSLTGVKPYEQYF.

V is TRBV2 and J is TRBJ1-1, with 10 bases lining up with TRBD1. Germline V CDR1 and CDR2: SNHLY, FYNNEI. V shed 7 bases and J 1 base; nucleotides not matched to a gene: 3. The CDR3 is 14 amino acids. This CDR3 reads CASNRQGANTEAFF. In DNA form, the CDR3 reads TGTGCCAGCAATAGACAGGGGGCGAACACTGAAGCTTTCTTT.

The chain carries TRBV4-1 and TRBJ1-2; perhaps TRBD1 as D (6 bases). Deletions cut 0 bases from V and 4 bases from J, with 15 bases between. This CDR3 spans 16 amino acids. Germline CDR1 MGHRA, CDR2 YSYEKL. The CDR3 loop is CASSQDAAGAFYGYTF. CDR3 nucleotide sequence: TGCGCCAGCAGCCAAGATGCGGCAGGGGCCTTCTATGGCTACACCTTC.

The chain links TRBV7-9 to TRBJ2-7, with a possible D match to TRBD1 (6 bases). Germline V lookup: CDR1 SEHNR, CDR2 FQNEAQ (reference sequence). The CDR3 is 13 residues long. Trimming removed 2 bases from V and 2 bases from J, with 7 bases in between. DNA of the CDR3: TGTGCCAGCAGCTTAACAGGGCCCTACGAGCAGTACTTC. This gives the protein CASSLTGPYEQYF.

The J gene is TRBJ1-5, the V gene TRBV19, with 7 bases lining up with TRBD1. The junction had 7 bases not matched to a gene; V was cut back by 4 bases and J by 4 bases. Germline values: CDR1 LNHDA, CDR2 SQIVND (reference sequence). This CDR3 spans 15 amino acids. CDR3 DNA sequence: TGTGCCAGTAGTACCGGACAGGTGATGAATCAGCCCCAGCATTTT. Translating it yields CASSTGQVMNQPQHF.

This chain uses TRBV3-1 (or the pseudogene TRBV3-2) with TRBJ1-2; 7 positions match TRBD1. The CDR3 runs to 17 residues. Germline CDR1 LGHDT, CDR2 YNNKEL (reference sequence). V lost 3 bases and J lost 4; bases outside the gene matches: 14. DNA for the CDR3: TGTGCCAGCAGCCACGCCACGAGGGGGCTTGGCCCCTATGGCTACACCTTC. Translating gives CASSHATRGLGPYGYTF.

Here the CDR3 reads CASRIAGGPYEQYF. CDR3 DNA: TGTGCCAGCAGGATAGCGGGAGGGCCCTACGAGCAGTACTTC. The chain employs TRBV5-4 and TRBJ2-7; 11 nucleotides align to TRBD2. Germline assignment: CDR1 SGHNT and CDR2 YYREEE (reference sequence). CDR3 length equals 14 residues. V gave up 5 bases and J gave up 2 bases; unmatched junction bases: 3.

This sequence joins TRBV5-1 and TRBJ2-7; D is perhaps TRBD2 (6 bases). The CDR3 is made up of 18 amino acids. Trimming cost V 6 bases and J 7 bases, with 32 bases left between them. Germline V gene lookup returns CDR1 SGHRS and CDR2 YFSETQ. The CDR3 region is CASTLPGTGEHVWWEQYF. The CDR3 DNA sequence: TGCGCCAGCACCTTACCTGGGACGGGAGAGCACGTTTGGTGGGAGCAGTACTTC.

The chain's CDR3 is CASSRQGDKQFF. DNA of the CDR3: TGTGCCAGCAGTAGACAGGGTGATAAGCAGTTCTTC. The chain uses TRBV6-5 and TRBJ2-1; TRBD1 matches 7 bases. J was trimmed by 11 bases and V by 5 bases; bases with no gene match: 6. The CDR3 is 12 residues long. The germline gives CDR1 MNHEY, CDR2 SVGAGI.

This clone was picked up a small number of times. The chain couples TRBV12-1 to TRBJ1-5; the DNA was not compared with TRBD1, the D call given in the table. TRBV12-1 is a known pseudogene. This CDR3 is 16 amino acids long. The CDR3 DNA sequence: TGTGCCAGCAGCTTTACAGGGATATATAGCAATCAGCCCCAGCATTTT. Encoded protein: CASSFTGIYSNQPQHF.

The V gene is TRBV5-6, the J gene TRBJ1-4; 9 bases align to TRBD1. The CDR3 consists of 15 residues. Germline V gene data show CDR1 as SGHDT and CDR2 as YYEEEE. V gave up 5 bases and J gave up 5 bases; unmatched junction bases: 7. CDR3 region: CASSLQGALNEKLFF. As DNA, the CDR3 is TGTGCCAGCAGTTTACAGGGGGCGCTGAATGAAAAACTGTTTTTT.

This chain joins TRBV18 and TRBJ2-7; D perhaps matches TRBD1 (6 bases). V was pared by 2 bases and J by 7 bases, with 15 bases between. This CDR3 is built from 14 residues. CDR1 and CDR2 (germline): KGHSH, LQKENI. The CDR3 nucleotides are TGTGCCAGCTCACCAATATCAGGGGCGGGTGAGCAGTACTTC. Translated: CASSPISGAGEQYF.

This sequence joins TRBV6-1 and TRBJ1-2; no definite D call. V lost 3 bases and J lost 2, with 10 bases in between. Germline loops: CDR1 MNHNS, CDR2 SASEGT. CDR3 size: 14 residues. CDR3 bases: TGTGCCAGCAGTGAGCAGAGGTTAAACTATGGCTACACCTTC. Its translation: CASSEQRLNYGYTF.

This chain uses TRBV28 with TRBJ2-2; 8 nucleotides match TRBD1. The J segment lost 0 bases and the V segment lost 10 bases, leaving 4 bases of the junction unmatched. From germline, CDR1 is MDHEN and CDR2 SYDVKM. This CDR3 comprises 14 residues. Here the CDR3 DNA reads TGTGCCACCTGGGACAGGTCGAACACCGGGGAGCTGTTTTTT. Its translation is CATWDRSNTGELFF.

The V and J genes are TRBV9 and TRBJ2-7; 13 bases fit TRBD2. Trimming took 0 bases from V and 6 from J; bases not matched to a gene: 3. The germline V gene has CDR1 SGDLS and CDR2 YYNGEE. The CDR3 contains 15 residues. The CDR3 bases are TGTGCCAGCAGCGTAGGGACTAGCGGGAGCGGCGAGCAGTACTTC. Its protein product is CASSVGTSGSGEQYF.

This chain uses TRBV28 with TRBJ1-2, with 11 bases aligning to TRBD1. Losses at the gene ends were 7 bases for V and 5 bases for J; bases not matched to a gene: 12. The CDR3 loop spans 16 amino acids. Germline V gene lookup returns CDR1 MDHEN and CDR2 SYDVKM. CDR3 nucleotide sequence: TGTGCCAGCACCCTCCCCGGGACAGGGGGTAAATATGGCTACACCTTC. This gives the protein CASTLPGTGGKYGYTF.

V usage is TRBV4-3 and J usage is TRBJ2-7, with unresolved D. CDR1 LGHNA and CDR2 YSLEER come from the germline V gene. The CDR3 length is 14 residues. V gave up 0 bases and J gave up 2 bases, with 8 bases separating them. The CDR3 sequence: CASSQDSRTYEQYF. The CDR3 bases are TGCGCCAGCAGCCAAGACTCCAGAACCTACGAGCAGTACTTC.

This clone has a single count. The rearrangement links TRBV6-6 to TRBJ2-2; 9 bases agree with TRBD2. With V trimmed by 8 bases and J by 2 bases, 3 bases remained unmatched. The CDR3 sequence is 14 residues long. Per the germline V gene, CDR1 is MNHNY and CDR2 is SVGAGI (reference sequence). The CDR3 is CASRLADNTGELFF. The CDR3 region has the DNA TGTGCCAGCCGACTAGCGGACAACACCGGGGAGCTGTTTTTT.

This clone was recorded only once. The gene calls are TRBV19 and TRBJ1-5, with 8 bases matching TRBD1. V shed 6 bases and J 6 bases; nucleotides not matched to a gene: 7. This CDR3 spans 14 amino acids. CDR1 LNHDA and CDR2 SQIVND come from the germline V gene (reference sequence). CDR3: CASSTGTGLQPQHF. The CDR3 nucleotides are TGTGCCAGTAGCACCGGGACAGGACTTCAGCCCCAGCATTTT.

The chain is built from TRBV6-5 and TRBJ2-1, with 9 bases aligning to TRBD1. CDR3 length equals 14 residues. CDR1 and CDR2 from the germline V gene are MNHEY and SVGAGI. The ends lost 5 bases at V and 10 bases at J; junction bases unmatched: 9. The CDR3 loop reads CASSKPQGAEEQFF. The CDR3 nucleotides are TGTGCCAGCAGTAAACCACAGGGGGCAGAGGAGCAGTTCTTC.